This record looks at one T cell receptor (beta chain) sequence and its context. Its matching antigen is unknown. A much larger clone differs from this one at a single base, so this may be a read error. The CDR3 is 14 amino acids. Germline assignment: CDR1 LNHDA and CDR2 SQIVND (reference sequence). MiXCR, applied by TCRdb to the PCR reads, yields one record per CDR3 protein. The sample shows under 800,000 distinct CDR3 sequences, 25% of them seen only once. The entry originates in a study of molecular identifiers for immune sequencing clone quantification. Findings and limits, study-wide: Spiked-in Jurkat TCR RNA corresponding to one cell was reported as detectable against around 1 million naive cells.

This chain uses TRBV19 with TRBJ1-3; D unclear. Sequenced: naive CD8+ T cells from blood, with Jurkat cell RNA spiked in. Regarding subset: FACS-sorted CD8+CD4-CCR7+CD45RA+ naive T cells. This sequence originates from a human donor in good health. Some libraries in this study had Jurkat cell RNA spiked in. CDR3 region: CARSIRILGNTIYF. The CDR3 bases are TGTGCCAGAAGTATCCGGATCCTGGGAAACACCATATATTTT.